The sequence of this T cell receptor beta chain was determined in a study of blood T cells in healthy people across ages. Combining a sample-barcoded 5' primer with a J-beta primer mix, a second PCR ran for roughly 6 to 12 cycles. TCRdb reanalysed the 5' RACE reads using MiXCR and keeps one entry per CDR3 protein. The table lists 2 million or so distinct CDR3 sequences, around half of them singletons, with around 2.1% in the top ten. Trimming took 8 bases from V and 2 from J; bases not matched to a gene: 4. Germline loops: CDR1 MDHEN, CDR2 SYDVKM. This CDR3 is built from 13 residues. This TCR derives from a woman between 35 and 50 years old in good health. The sample taken for sequencing was blood. This chain uses TRBV28 with TRBJ1-2; 8 bases match TRBD1. CDR3 residues: CASGQGRNYGYTF. In DNA, the CDR3 is TGTGCCAGCGGACAGGGACGGAACTATGGCTACACCTTC.